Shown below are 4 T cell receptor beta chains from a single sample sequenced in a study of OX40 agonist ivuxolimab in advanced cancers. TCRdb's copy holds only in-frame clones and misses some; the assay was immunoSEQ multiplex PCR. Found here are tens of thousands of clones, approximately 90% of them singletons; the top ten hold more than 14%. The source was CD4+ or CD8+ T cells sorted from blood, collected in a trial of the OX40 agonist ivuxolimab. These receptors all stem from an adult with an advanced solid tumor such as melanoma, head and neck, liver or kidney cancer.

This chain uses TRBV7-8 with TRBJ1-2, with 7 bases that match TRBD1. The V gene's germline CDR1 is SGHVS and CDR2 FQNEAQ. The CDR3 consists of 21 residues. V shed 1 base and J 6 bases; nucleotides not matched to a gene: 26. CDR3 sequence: CASSLEGSMGLERGRGHGYTF. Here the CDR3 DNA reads TGTGCCAGCAGCTTAGAGGGTTCTATGGGGTTGGAGAGGGGGCGCGGGCATGGCTACACCTTC. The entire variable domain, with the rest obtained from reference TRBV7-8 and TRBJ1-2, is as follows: GAGVSQSPRYKVAKRGQDVALRCDPISGHVSLFWYQQALGQGPEFLTYFQNEAQLDKSGLPSDRFFAERPEGSVSTLKIQRTQQEDSAVYLCASSLEGSMGLERGRGHGYTFGSGTRLTVV.

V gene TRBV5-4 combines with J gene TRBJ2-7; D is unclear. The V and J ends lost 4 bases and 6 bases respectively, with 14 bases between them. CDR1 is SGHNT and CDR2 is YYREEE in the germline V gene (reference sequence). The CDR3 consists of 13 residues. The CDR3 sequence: CASSANPSAEQYF. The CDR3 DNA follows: TGTGCCAGCAGCGCCAATCCCTCCGCCGAGCAGTACTTC. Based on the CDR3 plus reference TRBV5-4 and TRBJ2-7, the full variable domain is ETGVTQSPTHLIKTRGQQVTLRCSSQSGHNTVSWYQQALGQGPQFIFQYYREEENGRGNFPPRFSGLQFPNYSSELNVNALELDDSALYLCASSANPSAEQYFGPGTRLTVT.

CDR3 coding DNA: TGTGCCAGCAGTTTAGGCCAGTCCTACAATGAGCAGTTCTTC. This codes for CASSLGQSYNEQFF. The chain uses TRBV28 and TRBJ2-1; D not certain. Germline CDR1 and CDR2: MDHEN and SYDVKM. V shed 2 bases and J shed 1 base, with 6 bases lying between them. The CDR3 runs 14 residues. Full variable domain (rest looked up from reference TRBV28 and TRBJ2-1): DVKVTQSSRYLVKRTGEKVFLECVQDMDHENMFWYRQDPGLGLRLIYFSYDVKMKEKGDIPEGYSVSREKKERFSLILESASTNQTSMYLCASSLGQSYNEQFFGPGTRLTVL.

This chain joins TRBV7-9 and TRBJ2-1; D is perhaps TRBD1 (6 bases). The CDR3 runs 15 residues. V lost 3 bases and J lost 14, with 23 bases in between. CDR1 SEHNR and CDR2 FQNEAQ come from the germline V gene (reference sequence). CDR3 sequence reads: CASSFTNSHREEEFF. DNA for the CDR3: TGTGCCAGCAGCTTCACGAACAGCCACAGGGAAGAGGAGTTCTTC.